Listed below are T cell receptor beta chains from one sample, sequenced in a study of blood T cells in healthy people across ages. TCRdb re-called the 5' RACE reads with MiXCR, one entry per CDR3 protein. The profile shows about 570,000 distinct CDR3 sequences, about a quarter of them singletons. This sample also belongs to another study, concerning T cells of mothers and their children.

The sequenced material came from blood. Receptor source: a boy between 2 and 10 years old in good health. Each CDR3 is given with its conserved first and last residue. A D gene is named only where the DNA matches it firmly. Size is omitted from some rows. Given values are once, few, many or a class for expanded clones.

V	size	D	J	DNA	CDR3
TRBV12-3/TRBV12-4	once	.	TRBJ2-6	TGTGCCAGCAGCTCCGGGTGGGGAAGTACTGGGGCCAACGTCCTGACTTTC	CASSSGWGSTGANVLTF
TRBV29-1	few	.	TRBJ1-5	TGCAGCGTTGAACCCCTGGGGGACATGGAAGGGCATCAGCCCCAGCATTTT	CSVEPLGDMEGHQPQHF
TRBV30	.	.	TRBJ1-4	TGTGCCTGGAGTCCGGATTCTGTGCGGGAAAAACTGTTTTTT	CAWSPDSVREKLFF
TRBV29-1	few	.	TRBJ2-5	TGCAGCGTTGTGGGACGGTACCAAGAGACCCAGTACTTC	CSVVGRYQETQYF
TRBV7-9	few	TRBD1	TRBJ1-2	TGTGCCAGCAGCTCCCCAGGGGGTGGCTACACCTTC	CASSSPGGGYTF
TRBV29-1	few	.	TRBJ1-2	TGCAGCGTTGCAACAGGGACCTATGGCTACACCTTC	CSVATGTYGYTF
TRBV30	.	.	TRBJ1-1	TGTGCCTGGAGTGTACTAGGACGGAACACTGAAGCTTCCTTT	CAWSVLGRNTEASF
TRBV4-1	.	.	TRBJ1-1	TGCGCCAGCAGCCAAGAGCGGGCAGGGGACACTGAAGCTTTCTTT	CASSQERAGDTEAFF
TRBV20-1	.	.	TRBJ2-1	TGCAGTGCTAGTACCGGGACCACATACAATGAGCAGTTCTTC	CSASTGTTYNEQFF
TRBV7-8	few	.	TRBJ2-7	TGTGCCAGCAGCTCCAACATTGACCCCTACGAGCAGTACTTC	CASSSNIDPYEQYF
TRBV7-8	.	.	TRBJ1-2	TGTGCCAGCAGCTTAGGGCCACAAGGGGCGGCCGCTGGCTACACCTTC	CASSLGPQGAAAGYTF
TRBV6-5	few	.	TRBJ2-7	TGTGCCAGCAGTTCGGACTTCTACGAGCAGTACTTC	CASSSDFYEQYF
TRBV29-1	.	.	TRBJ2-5	TGCAGCGTTGAAGATGGGGCAATTCGGGCAGAGACCCAGTACTTC	CSVEDGAIRAETQYF
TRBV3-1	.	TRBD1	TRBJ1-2	TGTGCCAGCAGCCACGACAGGGGGTCTGGCTACACCTTC	CASSHDRGSGYTF
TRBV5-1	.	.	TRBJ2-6	TGCGCCAGCAGCTTTTACAAGGGTGGCACTGGGGCCAACGTCCTGACTTTC	CASSFYKGGTGANVLTF
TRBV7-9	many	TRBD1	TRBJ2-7	TGTGCCAGCAGCTTAGGGACAGGGACCGAGCAGTACTTC	CASSLGTGTEQYF
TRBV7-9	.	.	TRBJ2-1	TGTGCCAGCAGCTTAGGCAGGGTTGAGCAGTTCTTC	CASSLGRVEQFF
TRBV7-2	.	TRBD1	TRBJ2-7	TGTGCCAGCAGGGACAGGATAAGCTCCTACGAGCAGTACTTC	CASRDRISSYEQYF
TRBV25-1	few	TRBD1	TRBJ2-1	TGTGCCAGCAGTCAAGGGGACAGGGCTACCTACAATGAGCAGTTCTTC	CASSQGDRATYNEQFF
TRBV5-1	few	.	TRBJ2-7	TGCGCCAGCAGCTTCGCTACTTGGGAGGAGCAGTACTTC	CASSFATWEEQYF
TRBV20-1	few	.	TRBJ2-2	TGCAGTGCTCTCGGGCCGGAAGGCGGGGAGCTGTTTTTT	CSALGPEGGELFF
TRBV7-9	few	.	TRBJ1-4	TGTGCCAGCAGCTCAGATCGACAGGAGAATGAAAAACTGTTTTTT	CASSSDRQENEKLFF
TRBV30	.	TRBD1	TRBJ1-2	TGTGCCTGGAGTGTCCTAGGACAGGGGGACTATGGCTACACCTTC	CAWSVLGQGDYGYTF
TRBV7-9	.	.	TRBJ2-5	TGTGCCGGCAGCCCACGGATTCAAGAGACCCAGTACTTC	CAGSPRIQETQYF
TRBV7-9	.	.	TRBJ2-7	TGTGCCAGCAGCTTAGGCACCCTGGGCACCTACGAGCAGTACTTC	CASSLGTLGTYEQYF
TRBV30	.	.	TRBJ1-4	TGTGCCTGGAGGGGTAATGAAAAACTGTTTTTT	CAWRGNEKLFF
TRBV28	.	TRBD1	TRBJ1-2	TGTGCCAGCAGTCAGGGGGAGGATGGCTACACCTTC	CASSQGEDGYTF
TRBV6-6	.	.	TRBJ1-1	TGTGCCAGCAGTACTGACGCGTCCCAGCCCGAAGCTTTCTTT	CASSTDASQPEAFF
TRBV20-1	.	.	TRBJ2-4	TGCAGTGCTAGCGAGGGTGTTACCAAAAACATTCAGTACTTC	CSASEGVTKNIQYF
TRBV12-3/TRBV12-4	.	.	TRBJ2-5	TGTGCCAGCAGTTTCTCAGGGGCAAATCAAGAGACCCAGTACTTC	CASSFSGANQETQYF
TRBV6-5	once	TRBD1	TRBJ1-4	TGTGCCAGCCGGAACAGGGGAACTAATGAAAAACTGTTTTTT	CASRNRGTNEKLFF
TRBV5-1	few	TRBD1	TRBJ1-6	TGCGCCAGCAGCTCGGAGCGACAGGGGACACCCCTCCACTTT	CASSSERQGTPLHF
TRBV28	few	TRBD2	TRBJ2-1	TGTGCCAGCAGTACACTAGCGGGAGGCGTTGAGCAGTTCTTC	CASSTLAGGVEQFF
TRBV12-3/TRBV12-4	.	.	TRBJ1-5	TGTGCCAGCAGTTCCGGGACTAGAAATCAGCCCCAGCATTTT	CASSSGTRNQPQHF
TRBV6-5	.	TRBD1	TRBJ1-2	TGTGCCAGCAGTTACTCCGGACAGGACCTCTTTGGCTACACCTTC	CASSYSGQDLFGYTF
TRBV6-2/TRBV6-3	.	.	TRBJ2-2	TGTGCCAGCAGTCGGGCAGGCGGGGAGCTGTTTTTT	CASSRAGGELFF
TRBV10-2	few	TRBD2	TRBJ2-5	TGCGCCAGCAGTGATCTAGCGGTCCAAGAGACCCAGTACTTC	CASSDLAVQETQYF
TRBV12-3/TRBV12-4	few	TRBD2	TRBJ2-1	TGTGCCAGCAGTTTGGTTGGCGGGACTAGCGGGGGGCCCTCCTACAATGAGCAGTTCTTC	CASSLVGGTSGGPSYNEQFF
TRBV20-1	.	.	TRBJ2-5	TGCAGTGCCCTTTCCCTCGGGGCAGGCCGGGAGACCCAGTACTTC	CSALSLGAGRETQYF
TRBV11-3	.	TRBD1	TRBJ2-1	TGTGCCAGCAGCTTTGGACAGGGGGCGGATGAGCAGTTCTTC	CASSFGQGADEQFF
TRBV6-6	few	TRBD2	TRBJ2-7	TGTGCCAGCAGTTCGAGGGAGGGCCCTCGAGAGCAGTACTTC	CASSSREGPREQYF
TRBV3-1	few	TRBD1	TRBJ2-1	TGTGCCAGCAGCACCAAAAGGACAGGGGTACTCATCGGTGAGCAGTTCTTC	CASSTKRTGVLIGEQFF
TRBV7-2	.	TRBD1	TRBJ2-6	TGTGCCAGCAGCCACGGGACAGGGGGGCTCACGAGCTCTGGGGCCAACGTCCTGACTTTC	CASSHGTGGLTSSGANVLTF
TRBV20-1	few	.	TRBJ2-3	TGCAGTGCTCCCAAGGGTTCTTATACGCAGTATTTT	CSAPKGSYTQYF
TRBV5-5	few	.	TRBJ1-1	TGTGCCAGCAGTTTTCAAGGGAACACTGAAGCTTTCTTT	CASSFQGNTEAFF
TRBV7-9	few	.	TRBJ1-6	TGTGCCAGCAGCTTGGGGAGGGTTAATTCACCCCTCCACTTT	CASSLGRVNSPLHF